This TCR beta chain emerged from a study of OX40 agonist ivuxolimab in advanced cancers. Whole-study findings and limits: CD4+ and CD8+ blood T cells expanded clonally by week 6 at 0.1 to 3.0 mg/kg.

Germline loops: CDR1 SEHNR, CDR2 FQNEAQ (reference sequence). CDR3 length: 12 residues. Deletions cut 3 bases from V and 4 bases from J, with 6 bases between. Concerning this clone itself: Its antigen is unknown.

Assay used: immunoSEQ multiplex PCR; TCRdb lists only in-frame clones, some missing. The table records roughly 14,000 clones, around 80% of them present only once. This material consisted of CD4+ or CD8+ T cells sorted from blood, taken in a trial of the OX40 agonist ivuxolimab. The TCR comes from an adult with an advanced solid tumor such as melanoma, head and neck, liver or kidney cancer. The genes are TRBV7-9 and TRBJ1-1; the D is unclear. The CDR3 here is CASSFSGTEAFF. In nucleotides, the CDR3 is TGTGCCAGCAGCTTTTCCGGCACTGAAGCTTTCTTT.